These 16 T cell receptor beta chains were sequenced from one sample in a study of T cells in Graves' hyperthyroidism and ophthalmopathy. Using RNA transcripts as the source, TCR beta CDR3 regions were amplified. Using the HTBI primer set, a first-round RT-PCR was run on the TCR CDR3. TCRdb re-derived calls from the multiplex PCR reads in MiXCR, one entry per CDR3 protein. The sample records approximately 400,000 distinct CDR3 sequences, roughly 25% being singletons. Material: blood. All receptors derive from a man aged 45-60 years with Graves' hyperthyroidism.

The chain recombines TRBV5-6 with TRBJ1-4; D may be TRBD1 (5 bases). Germline values: CDR1 SGHDT, CDR2 YYEEEE. The CDR3 loop spans 15 amino acids. Trimming stripped 3 bases from V and 6 bases from J, with 15 bases between. The CDR3 loop reads CASSSTGTGYEKLFF. CDR3 coding DNA: TGTGCCAGCAGCTCAACCGGGACCGGCTATGAAAAACTGTTTTTT.

This clonotype was detected a few times. The chain uses TRBV20-1 and TRBJ2-3; the match to TRBD2 covers 9 bases. CDR3 length equals 15 residues. With V trimmed by 0 bases and J by 7 bases, 8 bases remained unmatched. Looked up from germline, CDR1 is DFQATT and CDR2 is SNEGSKA (reference sequence). The CDR3 coding sequence is TGCAGTGCTAGAGATTTTTCTAGCGGGGTCCATACGCAGTATTTT. It codes for CSARDFSSGVHTQYF.

J is TRBJ2-7 and V is TRBV7-2; D gene uncertain. The CDR3 extends over 14 amino acids. Trimming took 7 bases from V and 2 from J, leaving 15 bases between them. Germline lookup yields CDR1 SGHTA and CDR2 FQGNSA. The chain's CDR3 is CASTFSGRTYEQYF. CDR3 coding DNA: TGTGCCAGCACCTTTTCGGGCAGAACCTACGAGCAGTACTTC.

This clonotype has only a few counts. The genes are TRBV24-1 and TRBJ2-5; maybe TRBD1 (6 bases). The germline gives CDR1 KGHDR, CDR2 SFDVKD. The CDR3 contains 14 residues. The V and J ends lost 4 bases and 2 bases respectively, with 10 bases between them. CDR3 protein: CATSDSGQQETQYF. The CDR3 coding sequence is TGTGCCACCAGTGACTCGGGACAACAAGAGACCCAGTACTTC.

The rearrangement links TRBV28 to TRBJ2-7, with 9 nucleotides matching TRBD1. Germline V lookup: CDR1 MDHEN, CDR2 SYDVKM. J was trimmed by 5 bases and V by 5 bases; bases with no gene match: 10. There are 15 residues in the CDR3. CDR3 in amino acids: CASSLGGDRAHEQYF. The CDR3 DNA reads TGTGCCAGCAGTCTGGGGGGGGACAGGGCCCACGAGCAGTACTTC.

This clonotype was picked up many times. The chain's CDR3 is CASSFASLGTDTQYF. Here the CDR3 DNA reads TGTGCCAGCAGTTTCGCTTCCTTGGGCACAGATACGCAGTATTTT. The genes are TRBV12-3 or TRBV12-4 and TRBJ2-3; D call uncertain. V lost 3 bases to trimming and J lost 1 base, with 11 bases between them. The length of the CDR3 is 15 residues.

This chain connects TRBV30 to TRBJ2-3; D not resolved. Germline-derived CDR1 and CDR2 are GTSNPN and SVGIG (reference sequence). V gave up 4 bases and J gave up 0 bases, with 5 bases separating them. The CDR3 length is 12 residues. CDR3 coding DNA: TGTGCCTGGACCGACAGCACAGATACGCAGTATTTT. Translating it yields CAWTDSTDTQYF.

This chain links TRBV11-3 with TRBJ2-2; tentatively, D is TRBD1 or TRBD2 (5 bases each). Deletions cut 0 bases from V and 2 bases from J, with 16 bases between. The CDR3 runs to 18 residues. The germline V gene encodes CDR1 SGHNT and CDR2 YENEEA. CDR3 nucleotides: TGTGCCAGCAGCTTAGATGGATCGGGACGTGTTAACACCGGGGAGCTGTTTTTT. This encodes CASSLDGSGRVNTGELFF.

This clonotype came up many times. The chain has TRBV12-3 or TRBV12-4 and TRBJ2-1; possible D gene TRBD2, 6 bases. CDR3 length: 15 amino acids. Trimming removed 0 bases from V and 7 bases from J, with 13 bases in between. For the CDR3, the DNA is TGTGCCAGCAGTTTAGCGTCTTGGGGAGGAAATGAGCAGTTCTTC. It codes for CASSLASWGGNEQFF.

The sample holds one count of this clonotype. This rearrangement joins TRBV7-9 to TRBJ2-7; TRBD2 matches at 14 bases. After removal of 6 bases from V and 6 bases from J, the junction contained 7 bases not matched to a gene. This CDR3 has 15 amino acids. Per germline, CDR1 SEHNR and CDR2 FQNEAQ (reference sequence). CDR3 region: CASRTGTSGSGEQYF. In DNA, the CDR3 is TGTGCCAGCAGGACTGGGACTAGCGGGAGTGGCGAGCAGTACTTC.

This clonotype turned up a few times. The chain combines TRBV20-1 with TRBJ1-5; 9 bases are shared with TRBD1. The germline V gene encodes CDR1 DFQATT and CDR2 SNEGSKA (reference sequence). The V segment lost 6 bases and the J segment 3 bases; nucleotides outside the gene matches: 3. This CDR3 is built from 13 residues. The DNA of the CDR3 is TGCAGTGCGGGGGACAGGGACAATCAGCCCCAGCATTTT. Encoded protein: CSAGDRDNQPQHF.

The sample holds a few counts of this clonotype. The V and J genes are TRBV2 and TRBJ2-2; TRBD2 might be the D (5 bases). V was cut by 1 base and J by 6 bases, with 6 bases left in between. Germline V gene data show CDR1 as SNHLY and CDR2 as FYNNEI. The length of the CDR3 is 13 residues. The CDR3 DNA follows: TGTGCCAGCAGTGAAGGCGGGTCCGGGGAGCTGTTTTTT. Protein: CASSEGGSGELFF. Using reference TRBV2 and TRBJ2-2 for the parts outside the CDR3, the full variable domain is EPEVTQTPSHQVTQMGQEVILRCVPISNHLYFYWYRQILGQKVEFLVSFYNNEISEKSEIFDDQFSVERPDGSNFTLKIRSTKLEDSAMYFCASSEGGSGELFFGEGSRLTVL.

This sequence joins TRBV12-5 and TRBJ1-1; D uncertain. The germline CDR1 and CDR2 sequences are LGHNT and FRNRAP. This CDR3 spans 13 amino acids. Trimming cost V 6 bases and J 2 bases, with 10 bases left between them. The CDR3 sequence: CASGPQVNTEAFF. The CDR3 coding sequence is TGTGCTAGTGGACCGCAGGTAAACACTGAAGCTTTCTTT. Together with reference TRBV12-5 and TRBJ1-1, the CDR3 gives the full variable domain: DARVTQTPRHKVTEMGQEVTMRCQPILGHNTVFWYRQTMMQGLELLAYFRNRAPLDDSGMPKDRFSAEMPDATLATLKIQPSEPRDSAVYFCASGPQVNTEAFFGQGTRLTVV.

This clonotype was counted between two and nine times. Compared with germline, one end of the junction differs, possibly owing to a read error. The rearrangement joins TRBV20-1 to TRBJ1-5; 8 bases line up with TRBD1. CDR3 length equals 13 residues. Germline V gene lookup returns CDR1 DFQATT and CDR2 SNEGSKA (reference sequence). The CDR3 protein is CSAGGQGLQRQHF. Written as DNA, the CDR3 is TGCAGTGCGGGTGGACAGGGCCTCCAGCGCCAGCATTTT.

This clonotype was seen a handful of times. The V and J genes are TRBV7-6 and TRBJ2-1; D perhaps matches TRBD1 (5 bases). Germline V gene data show CDR1 as SGHVS and CDR2 as FNYEAQ. This CDR3 has 15 residues. Trimming left V 3 bases short and J 4 bases short, with 13 bases between. In DNA form, the CDR3 reads TGTGCCAGCAGCTTGTTTGGGGCTTTGTACAATGAGCAGTTCTTC. As protein: CASSLFGALYNEQFF.

In its sample, this clonotype was seen a few times. The V call is TRBV5-1, the J call TRBJ2-7; 7 positions match TRBD2. The CDR3 is 13 residues long. V lost 3 bases, J lost 3 bases, and 3 bases stayed unmatched. CDR1 is SGHRS, CDR2 YFSETQ, per germline. DNA for the CDR3: TGCGCCAGCAGCTGGGCGGGGGACTACGAGCAGTACTTC. Translated, it gives CASSWAGDYEQYF. Complete variable domain (other parts from reference TRBV5-1 and TRBJ2-7): KAGVTQTPRYLIKTRGQQVTLSCSPISGHRSVSWYQQTPGQGLQFLFEYFSETQRNKGNFPGRFSGRQFSNSRSEMNVSTLELGDSALYLCASSWAGDYEQYFGPGTRLTVT.